These T cell receptor beta chains were read from a single sample in a study of cytomegalovirus exposure and HLA in healthy donors. Some clones are missing from TCRdb's copy, which holds only in-frame ones; the method was immunoSEQ multiplex PCR. The data show about 150,000 clones, about 82% seen once. Sequenced: PBMCs. All receptors derive from a human donor in good health. Both conserved end residues are part of each CDR3. A D gene is named only where the DNA matches it firmly. A row's size may be missing; if present it is once, few, many or a size class.

NA	TRBD1	TRBV9	TRBJ2-2	CASSTGTAQLFF	TGTGCCAGCAGCACGGGGACAGCACAGCTGTTTTTT
NA	NA	TRBV7-9	TRBJ1-2	CASSLDGQIYGYTF	TGTGCCAGCAGCTTAGATGGGCAGATCTATGGCTACACCTTC
NA	TRBD1	TRBV7-2	TRBJ2-3	CASSSRQGIDTQYF	TGTGCCAGCAGCTCAAGACAGGGTATAGATACGCAGTATTTT
once	TRBD1	TRBV29-1	TRBJ1-1	CSVAGHRTGDKNTEAFF	TGCAGCGTTGCAGGCCACCGTACAGGGGATAAAAACACTGAAGCTTTCTTT
NA	TRBD1	TRBV30	TRBJ2-2	CAWGRTGGNTGELFF	TGTGCCTGGGGACGGACAGGGGGCAACACCGGGGAGCTGTTTTTT
once	NA	TRBV20-1	TRBJ2-1	CSAPSYNEQFF	TGCAGTGCTCCTAGTTACAATGAGCAGTTCTTC
NA	NA	TRBV9	TRBJ2-7	CASSVGSRNEQYF	TGTGCCAGCAGCGTAGGTTCTAGGAACGAGCAGTACTTC
NA	NA	TRBV9	TRBJ1-6	CASSATGLAGSPLHF	TGTGCCAGCAGCGCCACAGGGCTCGCAGGGTCACCCCTCCACTTT
NA	TRBD1	TRBV9	TRBJ1-2	CASSSRGTQGSYGYTF	TGTGCCAGCAGCTCTCGTGGCACACAGGGGAGCTATGGCTACACCTTC
NA	TRBD1	TRBV7-7	TRBJ2-1	CASSLTGVNEQFF	TGTGCTAGCAGTTTGACAGGGGTCAATGAGCAGTTCTTC
NA	NA	TRBV4-3	TRBJ2-5	CASSRETGWETQYF	TGCGCCAGCAGCCGAGAGACAGGTTGGGAGACCCAGTACTTC
NA	TRBD2	TRBV7-9	TRBJ2-5	CASSPQTGTSGTQETQYF	TGTGCCAGCAGCCCGCAGACGGGGACTAGCGGAACCCAAGAGACCCAGTACTTC
NA	NA	TRBV7-2	TRBJ1-4	CASSYRNEKLFF	TGTGCCAGCAGTTACAGGAATGAAAAACTGTTTTTT
NA	NA	TRBV5-6	TRBJ1-1	CASSLNDREAFF	TGTGCCAGCAGCTTAAACGACAGGGAAGCTTTCTTT
NA	TRBD1	TRBV5-4	TRBJ1-4	CASSDYLQGAGEKLFF	TGTGCCAGCAGCGATTATTTACAGGGGGCGGGGGAAAAACTGTTTTTT
NA	TRBD1	TRBV28	TRBJ2-7	CASRTGGLGYEQYF	TGTGCCAGCAGAACAGGGGGTCTGGGCTACGAGCAGTACTTC
NA	NA	TRBV27	TRBJ2-3	CARGGQPDTQYF	TGTGCCAGAGGGGGACAACCAGATACGCAGTATTTT
NA	TRBD1	TRBV9	TRBJ1-1	CASSVYSGTGVEGTEAFF	TGTGCCAGCAGCGTTTACTCCGGGACAGGGGTGGAGGGTACTGAAGCTTTCTTT
NA	NA	TRBV29-1	TRBJ1-2	CSVPGRGNYGYTF	TGCAGCGTGCCAGGGCGGGGGAACTATGGCTACACCTTC
NA	TRBD1	TRBV28	TRBJ1-5	CASTQRDREGQPQHF	TGTGCCAGCACACAACGGGACAGGGAAGGCCAGCCCCAGCATTTT
few	NA	TRBV18	TRBJ1-2	CASSPGDNYGYTF	TGTGCCAGCTCCCCGGGGGATAACTATGGCTACACCTTC
NA	TRBD1	TRBV6-5	TRBJ2-5	CASRRTGERETQYF	TGTGCCAGCAGGCGGACAGGGGAGAGAGAGACCCAGTACTTC
NA	TRBD1	TRBV30	TRBJ1-2	CAWSSRSGTANYGYTF	TGTGCCTGGAGCTCCCGGTCCGGGACAGCTAACTATGGCTACACCTTC
NA	TRBD1	TRBV29-1	TRBJ2-7	CSVDGQGNDEQYF	TGCAGCGTTGATGGACAGGGTAACGACGAGCAGTACTTC
NA	TRBD1	TRBV9	TRBJ1-5	CASSAGQGGQPQHF	TGTGCCAGCAGCGCCGGACAGGGAGGACAGCCCCAGCATTTT
NA	NA	TRBV4-3	TRBJ2-7	CASSQVRGQSTYEQYF	TGCGCCAGCAGCCAAGTCCGTGGACAGTCAACCTACGAGCAGTACTTC
NA	NA	TRBV27	TRBJ2-2	CATSLTGELFF	TGTGCCACCAGCCTCACCGGGGAGCTGTTTTTT
NA	TRBD1	TRBV5-6	TRBJ2-5	CASSLGTGIETQYF	TGTGCCAGCAGCTTGGGGACAGGGATAGAGACCCAGTACTTC
NA	TRBD2	TRBV15	TRBJ2-7	CATSRDSGGREQYF	TGTGCCACCAGCAGAGATTCGGGGGGGCGCGAGCAGTACTTC
NA	NA	TRBV6-4	TRBJ2-7	CAIGRECLDDEQYF	TGTGCCATTGGAAGGGAGTGTTTAGACGACGAGCAGTACTTC
NA	TRBD2	TRBV4-2	TRBJ2-7	CASSQDIGTSGYEQYF	TGTGCCAGCAGCCAAGATATAGGGACTAGCGGTTACGAGCAGTACTTC
NA	NA	TRBV4-3	TRBJ2-1	CASSQDFGGGTSRSYNEQFF	TGCGCCAGCAGCCAAGATTTTGGTGGGGGGACCTCGAGATCCTACAATGAGCAGTTCTTC
NA	NA	TRBV27	TRBJ2-2	CASSFPRAPRGNTGELFF	TGTGCCAGCAGTTTCCCCCGGGCCCCACGGGGGAACACCGGGGAGCTGTTTTTT
NA	NA	TRBV6-6	TRBJ1-6	CASSQQGGSPLHF	TGTGCCAGCAGTCAACAGGGTGGATCACCCCTCCACTTT
NA	NA	TRBV19	TRBJ2-1	CASSMEGWNEQFF	TGTGCCAGTAGTATGGAGGGGTGGAATGAGCAGTTCTTC
NA	NA	TRBV27	TRBJ2-7	CASSIGPGQSYEQYF	TGTGCCAGCAGTATTGGACCCGGACAGTCCTACGAGCAGTACTTC
NA	NA	TRBV5-1	TRBJ1-2	CASSLGGKTNGYTF	TGCGCCAGCAGCTTGGGAGGGAAGACTAATGGCTACACCTTC
NA	NA	TRBV6-5	TRBJ2-7	CASSPEQYYEQYF	TGTGCCAGCTCCCCAGAACAGTACTACGAGCAGTACTTC
NA	TRBD1	TRBV2	TRBJ1-2	CASSGRWRGQGDYGYTF	TGTGCCAGCAGTGGGCGTTGGAGGGGACAGGGAGACTATGGCTACACCTTC
NA	NA	TRBV19	TRBJ2-4	CASSTRTQTTNIQYF	TGTGCCAGTAGTACGAGGACTCAAACTACGAACATTCAGTACTTC
NA	NA	TRBV27	TRBJ1-1	CASSLHEDSTEAFF	TGTGCCAGCAGTCTCCATGAGGATAGCACTGAAGCTTTCTTT
NA	TRBD2	TRBV9	TRBJ2-3	CASSVRVGLAGGTDTQYF	TGTGCCAGCAGCGTACGGGTAGGACTAGCGGGGGGCACAGATACGCAGTATTTT
NA	TRBD2	TRBV5-1	TRBJ2-1	CASRHSSGGYNEQFF	TGCGCCAGCAGGCATTCTAGCGGGGGTTACAATGAGCAGTTCTTC
NA	NA	TRBV9	TRBJ1-4	CASSPRGGGTNEKLFF	TGTGCCAGCAGCCCCCGAGGGGGTGGCACTAATGAAAAACTGTTTTTT
NA	TRBD1	TRBV6-1	TRBJ1-1	CASSLQGRNTEAFF	TGTGCCAGCAGCTTACAGGGGAGGAACACTGAAGCTTTCTTT
NA	TRBD1	TRBV9	TRBJ2-2	CASSPRTGNTGELFF	TGTGCCAGCAGCCCACGGACAGGGAACACCGGGGAGCTGTTTTTT
NA	TRBD1	TRBV2	TRBJ1-1	CASRDRGLPNTEAFF	TGTGCCAGCCGGGACAGGGGGCTCCCGAACACTGAAGCTTTCTTT
NA	TRBD1	TRBV5-1	TRBJ1-1	CASSLVGVGTGGEAFF	TGCGCCAGCAGCTTGGTGGGGGTGGGAACAGGGGGAGAAGCTTTCTTT
NA	NA	TRBV2	TRBJ2-6	CASTRGGANVLTF	TGTGCCAGCACACGCGGCGGGGCCAACGTCCTGACTTTC
once	TRBD1	TRBV29-1	TRBJ2-2	CSGGQTTGELFF	TGCAGCGGGGGACAGACCACCGGGGAGCTGTTTTTT